Following are 11 T cell receptor beta chains from one sample sequenced in a study of a mutant IDH1 vaccine in newly diagnosed glioma. These receptors' targets are unknown. As to time point: week 5, during vaccination. Doses consisted of 300 ug of mutant IDH1 20-mer peptide each, paired with topical imiquimod. The method was immunoSEQ multiplex PCR; TCRdb's version includes in-frame clones alone and lacks a portion of them. The sample yields some 48,000 clones, around 80% seen once. The sequenced sample was PBMCs, obtained from a glioma patient whose treatment included an IDH1 peptide vaccine. These receptors were collected from a woman between 40 and 50 years old with glioma.

The gene calls are TRBV19 and TRBJ2-2; D is possibly TRBD1 or TRBD2 (5 bases each). V lost 7 bases to trimming and J lost 4 bases, with 16 bases between them. This CDR3 has 15 residues. The germline V gene encodes CDR1 LNHDA and CDR2 SQIVND (reference sequence). The CDR3: CASKGLGDGTGELFF. The CDR3 coding sequence is TGTGCCAGTAAGGGTTTGGGGGACGGCACCGGGGAGCTGTTTTTT. Complete variable domain (other parts from reference TRBV19 and TRBJ2-2): DGGITQSPKYLFRKEGQNVTLSCEQNLNHDAMYWYRQDPGQGLRLIYYSQIVNDFQKGDIAEGYSVSREKKESFPLTVTSAQKNPTAFYLCASKGLGDGTGELFFGEGSRLTVL.

The table lists this clone with a few counts. V gene TRBV7-3 combines with J gene TRBJ2-3; TRBD1 agrees at 7 bases. Germline V gives CDR1 SGHTA, CDR2 FQGTGA. V shed 3 bases and J 3 bases; nucleotides not matched to a gene: 3. The CDR3 extends over 14 amino acids. CDR3 in amino acids: CASSFDRVTDTQYF. Here the CDR3 DNA reads TGTGCCAGCAGCTTCGACAGGGTTACAGATACGCAGTATTTT.

The chain has TRBV7-9 and TRBJ2-7, with 7 positions matching TRBD2. Germline loops: CDR1 SEHNR, CDR2 FQNEAQ (reference sequence). Unmatched junction bases numbered 3, after V lost 2 bases and J lost 5 bases. This CDR3 contains 13 residues. The chain's CDR3 is CASSLWGGDEQYF. The CDR3 coding sequence is TGTGCCAGCAGCTTATGGGGGGGGGACGAGCAGTACTTC.

This clone is labeled medium-sized. The chain links TRBV5-6 to TRBJ1-2, with a possible D match to TRBD1 (6 bases). V was cut by 5 bases and J by 4 bases, with 21 bases left in between. Germline V gene lookup returns CDR1 SGHDT and CDR2 YYEEEE. This CDR3 spans 16 amino acids. Here the CDR3 reads CASSFARGGLSYGYTF. The CDR3 DNA follows: TGTGCCAGCAGTTTTGCCCGGGGGGGGCTTAGCTATGGCTACACCTTC.

This clone appeared a single time. The chain is built from TRBV6-1 and TRBJ1-1; TRBD1 agrees at 8 bases. This CDR3 is 14 amino acids long. Trimming at V came to 6 bases and at J to 1 base, leaving 4 bases not matched to a gene. Germline V gene sequence: CDR1 MNHNS, CDR2 SASEGT. Here the CDR3 DNA reads TGTGCCAGCAGGGGGGGACAGGCGAACACTGAAGCTTTCTTT. It translates to CASRGGQANTEAFF.

V is TRBV7-9 and J is TRBJ2-6; D is uncertain. The germline gives CDR1 SEHNR, CDR2 FQNEAQ (reference sequence). Trimming removed 3 bases from V and 1 base from J, with 7 bases in between. The CDR3 spans 15 residues. As DNA, the CDR3 is TGTGCCAGCAGCTTTTCAGAATCTGGGGCCAACGTCCTGACTTTC. Its translation: CASSFSESGANVLTF.

This chain connects TRBV9 to TRBJ1-4, with D maybe TRBD1 (5 bases). In germline, CDR1 is SGDLS, CDR2 YYNGEE. This CDR3 spans 14 amino acids. Trimming pared 0 bases from V and 6 bases from J, leaving 9 bases between. The CDR3 DNA sequence: TGTGCCAGCAGCGTAGGGGGGTTGGATGAAAAACTGTTTTTT. It codes for CASSVGGLDEKLFF.

The rearrangement links TRBV6-1 to TRBJ1-1; TRBD1 agrees at 7 bases. This CDR3 has 16 amino acids. From germline, CDR1 is MNHNS and CDR2 SASEGT. J was trimmed by 1 base and V by 3 bases; bases with no gene match: 8. The CDR3 nucleotides read TGTGCCAGCAGTGATCCCGCCGGGACAGCGAACACTGAAGCTTTCTTT. This translates into CASSDPAGTANTEAFF.

V and J are TRBV5-6 and TRBJ2-2; 8 bases are shared with TRBD2. The CDR3 is 15 residues long. Germline CDR1 reads SGHDT; CDR2 reads YYEEEE. J gave up 0 bases and V 2 bases, and 0 bases lay outside the gene matches. CDR3 sequence (DNA): TGTGCCAGCAGCTTTAGCGGGGCGAACACCGGGGAGCTGTTTTTT. Protein product: CASSFSGANTGELFF.

This clone has only one observation. CDR3 protein: CASSQDSVYNEQFF. The CDR3, as DNA: TGTGCCAGCAGCCAAGATTCCGTATACAATGAGCAGTTCTTC. The chain joins TRBV14 to TRBJ2-1; D is unclear. The CDR3 covers 14 residues. Trimming stripped 0 bases from V and 4 bases from J, with 7 bases between. In germline, CDR1 is SGHDN, CDR2 FVKESK.

The rearrangement joins TRBV20-1 to TRBJ2-7; no clear D. The CDR3 sequence is 11 residues long. Germline V gene data show CDR1 as DFQATT and CDR2 as SNEGSKA (reference sequence). Between the trimmed V and J ends, which lost 4 bases and 5 bases, there was a span of 9 bases. The CDR3: CSATAAHEQYF. CDR3 coding DNA: TGCAGTGCTACAGCTGCGCACGAGCAGTACTTC.